This is a list of T cell receptor beta chains from one sample in a study of tumor-infiltrating lymphocytes in primary liver carcinoma. TCRdb called the multiplex PCR reads again in MiXCR, with one record for every CDR3 protein. The sample includes 20,000 to 25,000 distinct CDR3 sequences, roughly 85% of them seen just once. The sequencing sample was made of liver tumor tissue from sampling region 1. Source of these receptors: a woman aged 25 to 45 with primary liver carcinoma and hepatitis B virus infection. CDR3s include the opening cysteine and the closing phenylalanine or tryptophan. Fields, in order: V gene, clone size, D gene, J gene, CDR3 DNA, CDR3 protein. The D gene is left open where the match is weak. The size entry is marked missing in some rows and otherwise reads once, few, many or a size class.

TRBV11-2	once	.	TRBJ2-3	TGTGCCAGCACCCCCTTACTCCCTGGCACAGATACGCGGTATTTT	CASTPLLPGTDTRYF
TRBV6-5	few	TRBD1	TRBJ2-2	TGTGCCAGTAGTCCGCGGACAGGGTTCACCGGGGAGCTGCTCTTT	CASSPRTGFTGELLF
TRBV13	.	TRBD2	TRBJ2-1	TGTGCCAGCAGCCTCGAGACTAGCGGGTCATACAATGAGCAGTTCTTC	CASSLETSGSYNEQFF
TRBV11-3	.	.	TRBJ1-1	TGTGCCAACATCTTAGAAACAGAGGGCACTGAAGCTTTCTTT	CANILETEGTEAFF
TRBV24-1	many	.	TRBJ1-2	TGTGCCACCAGTGATCACAGGATCCACTATGGCTACACCTTC	CATSDHRIHYGYTF
TRBV29-1	.	.	TRBJ2-1	TGCAGCGCCGGAAGATTGGGAACCAATGAGCGGTTCTTC	CSAGRLGTNERFF
TRBV20-1	once	.	TRBJ2-7	TGCAGTGCTCAAAACCGGAACACGGGAACCTACGAGCAGTACTTC	CSAQNRNTGTYEQYF
TRBV11-2	.	.	TRBJ2-7	TGTGCCAACAGCTTAATCGACGGAGCCTACGAGCAGTATTTC	CANSLIDGAYEQYF
TRBV12-3/TRBV12-4	.	.	TRBJ2-5	TGTGTCAGCAGCTCTTTCCAAGGGACCCAGTACTTC	CVSSSFQGTQYF
TRBV20-1	.	.	TRBJ2-7	TGCAGTGCTCGTAGGGGGGAGGACCGCGAGCAGTACTTC	CSARRGEDREQYF
TRBV6-1	few	.	TRBJ2-2	TGTGCCAGCAGTGAAACCCTTCCCAGGGGCGCCGCGAACACCGGGGAACTGTTCTTT	CASSETLPRGAANTGELFF
TRBV11-3	.	TRBD2	TRBJ2-1	TGTGCCGGCGTCAGCGGGACTGGGTATGAGCAGTTCTTC	CAGVSGTGYEQFF
TRBV29-1	.	.	TRBJ2-1	TGCAGCGTTGGCGGGGCTAGAGATAATGAGCAGTTCTTC	CSVGGARDNEQFF
TRBV28	few	.	TRBJ2-2	TGTGCCAGCAGCCAGCTGACCGGGGAGCTGTTTTTT	CASSQLTGELFF
TRBV10-3	.	.	TRBJ2-1	TGTGCCATCAGTGAGTCGATGTTCGGATCCTATAATGAGCAGTTCTTC	CAISESMFGSYNEQFF
TRBV5-1	.	TRBD2	TRBJ2-7	TGCGCCAGCAGCCTGGCAGGTCTAGCGGTCTACGTGCAGTACTTC	CASSLAGLAVYVQYF
TRBV4-2	.	TRBD1	TRBJ2-7	TGTACCAGCATCCAGGAACACCTAGGACAGGGGGGACAGCGCGAGCAGTACTTC	CTSIQEHLGQGGQREQYF
TRBV11-2	.	TRBD2	TRBJ2-3	TGTGCCAGCAGACTAGAGGCGGGAGGCACAGATACGCAGTATTTT	CASRLEAGGTDTQYF
TRBV12-3/TRBV12-4	.	TRBD2	TRBJ2-1	TGTGCCAGTAGTTTAACGGGGGGGCCCTGTGAGCAGTTCTTC	CASSLTGGPCEQFF
TRBV9	many	.	TRBJ1-1	TGTGCCAGCAGCGTAGGCGGGGCTTGGGGCACTGAAGCTTTCTTT	CASSVGGAWGTEAFF
TRBV12-3/TRBV12-4	.	.	TRBJ1-5	TGTGCCAGCAGCCGATTAGATAAAGGGACCGATCAACCCCAGCATTTT	CASSRLDKGTDQPQHF
TRBV5-1	.	.	TRBJ2-1	TGCGCCAGCAGTTTGGGCCAGAGGTCCTACAATGAGCAGTTCTTC	CASSLGQRSYNEQFF
TRBV6-6	medium-sized	.	TRBJ1-6	TGTGCCAGCAGTTACACAGGGATGGATTCACCCCTCCACTTT	CASSYTGMDSPLHF
TRBV10-3	many	.	TRBJ1-1	TGTGCCATCAGTCCGGTAGGAAACACTGGGGCTTTCTTT	CAISPVGNTGAFF
TRBV29-1	.	TRBD1	TRBJ1-1	TGCAGCTCCGAGACAGGGGGCACTGAAGCTTTCTTT	CSSETGGTEAFF
TRBV7-9	.	.	TRBJ2-1	TGTGCCAGCAGCGCCAAAAGGTGGTATGCGCAGTTCTTC	CASSAKRWYAQFF
TRBV5-4	.	TRBD2	TRBJ2-1	TGTGCCAGCAGCCCTGGACTAGCGGGAAACGATGAGCAGTTCTTC	CASSPGLAGNDEQFF
TRBV12-3/TRBV12-4	.	.	TRBJ2-3	TGTGCCAGCAGTTTAGCGAGGAGGTTGAGGACGCAGTATTTT	CASSLARRLRTQYF
TRBV19	.	.	TRBJ1-2	TGTGCCAGTGATAGGACGGCTCAAGCTAACTATGGCTACACCTTC	CASDRTAQANYGYTF
TRBV29-1	.	TRBD2	TRBJ2-1	TGCAGCGGACTAGCGGAATACAATGAGCAGTTCTTC	CSGLAEYNEQFF
TRBV5-4	.	TRBD2	TRBJ2-3	TGTAGCAGCAGTAACCCGGCGGCTAGCGGGAGTACGACAGATACGCAGTATTTT	CSSSNPAASGSTTDTQYF
TRBV11-1	.	TRBD2	TRBJ2-1	TGTACCAGCGGCCTGGGAGTAGCGGGAGAAGTTGACAATGAGCAGTTCTTC	CTSGLGVAGEVDNEQFF
TRBV7-9	.	TRBD2	TRBJ2-1	TGTGCCAGCATCTTAGGTCTAGTGGGAGGGATGCAGTTCTTC	CASILGLVGGMQFF
TRBV25-1	.	.	TRBJ2-1	TGTATCAGCAGGCATTCTGAGCAGTTCTTC	CISRHSEQFF
TRBV11-3	once	TRBD2	TRBJ2-1	TGTGCCAGCAACTTAGGCCTACTAGCGGGAGGCTTCAATGAGCAGTCCTTC	CASNLGLLAGGFNEQSF
TRBV12-3/TRBV12-4	few	.	TRBJ2-3	TGTACCAGTAGTTTTCCCCCTCCTAGCACAGATACACAGTATTTT	CTSSFPPPSTDTQYF
TRBV29-1	few	.	TRBJ1-4	TGCAGCGTTCTATTCGACAGTAATGAAAAACTGTTTTTT	CSVLFDSNEKLFF
TRBV4-3	.	.	TRBJ2-2	TGCGCCAGCAGCGTATTAGCAGGAGGGCCCCATTCGAACACCGGGGAGCTGTTTTTT	CASSVLAGGPHSNTGELFF
TRBV11-2	.	TRBD1	TRBJ1-2	TGTGCCGGCACTCAGGGGGGGGCTGGAGGCTACATCTTC	CAGTQGGAGGYIF
TRBV6-6	.	.	TRBJ1-6	TGTGCCAGCAGTTTCACAGGGATGGATTCACCCTTCCATTTT	CASSFTGMDSPFHF
TRBV29-1	.	.	TRBJ2-1	TGCAATATCCTAAGGGACTACAATGAGCAGTTCTTC	CNILRDYNEQFF
TRBV11-3	.	TRBD1	TRBJ2-7	TGTGCCAGCAGCCTCGGGACAGGGGGCAACTACGAGCAGTACTTC	CASSLGTGGNYEQYF
TRBV14	.	TRBD2	TRBJ2-3	TGTGCCAGTAGCCAGGTTCAGCGGGAGGGCCGTGATATGCAGTATTTT	CASSQVQREGRDMQYF
TRBV11-2	many	TRBD1	TRBJ2-2	TGTGCCACGGGACAGGGGAACACCGGGGAGCTGTTTTTT	CATGQGNTGELFF
TRBV11-2	.	TRBD1	TRBJ2-2	TGTGCCAGCGGCCCAGGGGACAGAGAATCCGGGGAGCTGTTTTTT	CASGPGDRESGELFF
TRBV4-3	.	.	TRBJ2-1	TGCTCCAGCGGCCACAAAGAGTTGGTCAATGAGCAGTTCTTC	CSSGHKELVNEQFF
TRBV29-1	.	.	TRBJ1-2	TGCAGCGTTGTTCATTGGAGTGGCGGTTACACCTTC	CSVVHWSGGYTF
TRBV7-8	.	.	TRBJ2-2	TGTGCCAGCAGCGCACAGGGCACCGGGGAGCTGTTTTTT	CASSAQGTGELFF
TRBV29-1	.	TRBD2	TRBJ2-5	TGCATCATTGCTGGACTAGGTGGTCGGGGGACCCAGTACTTC	CIIAGLGGRGTQYF
TRBV5-4	once	TRBD1	TRBJ2-3	TGTGCCAGCAGCCGGGCGGGACAGGCGCAAGATACGCAGTATTTT	CASSRAGQAQDTQYF